A single sample is the source of the 20 T cell receptor beta chains below, sequenced in a study of cytomegalovirus exposure and HLA in healthy donors. PCR primers comprised 60 Vbeta and 13 Jbeta primers. This table comes from immunoSEQ multiplex PCR, and its TCRdb copy is limited to in-frame clones, with some not included. Recorded for this sample: more than 35,000 clones. Sequencing was performed on PBMCs. These TCRs come from a man aged 30 to 39 in good health and CMV-seronegative.

V usage is TRBV2 and J usage is TRBJ2-5; 7 nucleotides match TRBD2. CDR1 is SNHLY and CDR2 is FYNNEI in the germline V gene. Losses at the gene ends were 5 bases for V and 3 bases for J; bases not matched to a gene: 3. The CDR3 consists of 13 residues. CDR3 in DNA: TGTGCCAGCAGTCTTCGGGGGGAAGAGACCCAGTACTTC. It yields the protein CASSLRGEETQYF.

This chain uses TRBV7-2 with TRBJ2-3; tentatively, D is TRBD2 (6 bases). This CDR3 is built from 16 residues. Germline CDR1 SGHTA, CDR2 FQGNSA. Trimming stripped 6 bases from V and 10 bases from J, with 26 bases between. Here the CDR3 reads CASRKEVLIRPGAQYF. The CDR3 nucleotides read TGTGCCAGCAGAAAAGAGGTTCTTATTCGCCCGGGGGCGCAGTATTTT.

The rearrangement links TRBV4-2 to TRBJ2-7, with 12 bases that match TRBD1. This CDR3 has 16 amino acids. J lost 6 bases, V lost 0 bases, and 6 bases had no gene match. CDR1 LGHNA and CDR2 YNFKEQ come from the germline V gene. The CDR3 DNA reads TGTGCCAGCAGCCAAGATGCCCGGGACAGGGGGCGCGAGCAGTACTTC. Translating it yields CASSQDARDRGREQYF.

The chain carries TRBV6-5 and TRBJ2-7; 8 nucleotides line up with TRBD2. The length of the CDR3 is 14 residues. Germline lookup yields CDR1 MNHEY and CDR2 SVGAGI. Trimming at V came to 5 bases and at J to 0 bases, leaving 3 bases not matched to a gene. CDR3 sequence (DNA): TGTGCCAGCAGTCCGAGCGGGAGCTCCTACGAGCAGTACTTC. Its protein product is CASSPSGSSYEQYF.

The V gene is TRBV19, the J gene TRBJ2-7; TRBD1 matches 9 bases. CDR3 length: 15 amino acids. Per the germline V gene, CDR1 is LNHDA and CDR2 is SQIVND (reference sequence). Unmatched junction bases numbered 6, after V lost 6 bases and J lost 0 bases. The CDR3 is CASRPGQGVSYEQYF. The CDR3 DNA reads as TGTGCCAGTAGGCCGGGACAGGGCGTCTCCTACGAGCAGTACTTC. The whole variable domain, remainder taken from reference TRBV19 and TRBJ2-7, is DGGITQSPKYLFRKEGQNVTLSCEQNLNHDAMYWYRQDPGQGLRLIYYSQIVNDFQKGDIAEGYSVSREKKESFPLTVTSAQKNPTAFYLCASRPGQGVSYEQYFGPGTRLTVT.

This rearrangement joins TRBV4-3 to TRBJ1-1, with 7 positions matching TRBD1. The CDR3 runs 16 residues. Germline assignment: CDR1 LGHNA and CDR2 YSLEER. With 3 bases clipped from V and 0 bases from J, the junction kept 7 bases outside the gene matches. The CDR3 loop is CASSHDMTGLNTEAFF. CDR3 nucleotide sequence: TGCGCCAGCAGCCACGATATGACAGGGCTGAACACTGAAGCTTTCTTT.

The rearrangement uses TRBV5-6 and TRBJ2-3; no reliable D call. The length of the CDR3 is 15 residues. Germline CDR1 SGHDT, CDR2 YYEEEE. The V gene lost 0 bases and the J gene lost 4 bases, with 12 bases spanning the gap. The CDR3 protein is CASSLDGRAADTQYF. Here the CDR3 DNA reads TGTGCCAGCAGCTTGGATGGTCGTGCAGCAGATACGCAGTATTTT. Based on the CDR3 plus reference TRBV5-6 and TRBJ2-3, the full variable domain is DAGVTQSPTHLIKTRGQQVTLRCSPKSGHDTVSWYQQALGQGPQFIFQYYEEEERQRGNFPDRFSGHQFPNYSSELNVNALLLGDSALYLCASSLDGRAADTQYFGPGTRLTVL.

The chain has TRBV7-9 and TRBJ1-2, with 8 bases that match TRBD1. Germline loops: CDR1 SEHNR, CDR2 FQNEAQ (reference sequence). Trimming removed 4 bases from V and 3 bases from J; junction bases left unmatched: 7. The CDR3 length is 15 residues. The CDR3 DNA reads TGTGCCAGCAGCTCCACCAGGGGGCCCTACTATGGCTACACCTTC. Translating gives CASSSTRGPYYGYTF. Variable domain in full (rest from reference TRBV7-9 and TRBJ1-2): DTGVSQNPRHKITKRGQNVTFRCDPISEHNRLYWYRQTLGQGPEFLTYFQNEAQLEKSRLLSDRFSAERPKGSFSTLEIQRTEQGDSAMYLCASSSTRGPYYGYTFGSGTRLTVV.

J is TRBJ1-3 and V is TRBV29-1, with D hard to call. The CDR3 runs 15 residues. The V end lost 4 bases, the J end lost 0 bases, and 13 bases lay between the germline ends. Germline CDR1 reads SQVTM; CDR2 reads ANQGSEA. CDR3 bases: TGCAGCGTTGGGCACAGCTCCTTCTCTGGAAACACCATATATTTT. Protein: CSVGHSSFSGNTIYF.

The gene calls are TRBV18 and TRBJ2-7, with 11 positions matching TRBD2. The V gene end was trimmed by 6 bases and the J gene end by 4 bases; junction bases not matched to a gene: 8. The CDR3 spans 15 residues. Germline-derived CDR1 and CDR2 are KGHSH and LQKENI. The CDR3 DNA reads TGTGCCAGCTCTCAATACGGGACTAGCGGTTACGAGCAGTACTTC. Protein: CASSQYGTSGYEQYF.

V and J are TRBV25-1 and TRBJ1-2; D perhaps matches TRBD1 (5 bases). This CDR3 has 15 residues. Per germline, CDR1 MGHDK and CDR2 SYGVNS. Trimming took off 6 bases at V and 3 bases at J, with 17 bases between the two ends. This CDR3 reads CASSPPGGAYYGYTF. DNA of the CDR3: TGTGCCAGCAGCCCCCCGGGAGGGGCGTACTATGGCTACACCTTC.

The chain uses TRBV5-1 and TRBJ1-1; D is ambiguous. Trimming removed 0 bases from V and 2 bases from J, with 8 bases in between. The CDR3 has 14 amino acids. Germline V gives CDR1 SGHRS, CDR2 YFSETQ. Here the CDR3 DNA reads TGCGCCAGCAGCTTGGGACATTCTAACACTGAAGCTTTCTTT. Translating it yields CASSLGHSNTEAFF.

CDR3 protein: CSVCRGGTEAFF. The CDR3, as DNA: TGCAGCGTTTGTAGGGGCGGCACTGAAGCTTTCTTT. The V call is TRBV29-1, the J call TRBJ1-1, with a weak D call TRBD1 (5 bases). Trimming took off 5 bases at V and 4 bases at J, with 11 bases between the two ends. The germline V gene has CDR1 SQVTM and CDR2 ANQGSEA. The CDR3 runs to 12 residues.

The J gene is TRBJ2-3, the V gene TRBV7-9, with a possible D match to TRBD1 (5 bases). This CDR3 comprises 15 residues. Between the trimmed V and J ends, which lost 6 bases and 1 base, there was a span of 14 bases. Germline-derived CDR1 and CDR2 are SEHNR and FQNEAQ (reference sequence). The CDR3 spells CASSRTTVGTDTQYF. The DNA of the CDR3 is TGTGCCAGCAGTCGAACGACAGTGGGCACAGATACGCAGTATTTT.

This rearrangement joins TRBV10-1 to TRBJ2-1, with D perhaps matching TRBD2 (7 bases). Germline V gene lookup returns CDR1 WNHNN and CDR2 SYGVQD (reference sequence). The CDR3 extends over 14 amino acids. V was pared by 3 bases and J by 7 bases, with 13 bases between. The DNA for the CDR3 is TGCGCCAGCAGTGAAGGGGGAGGGAGGAATGAGCAGTTCTTC. Translating gives CASSEGGGRNEQFF.

The chain couples TRBV4-2 to TRBJ2-5, with 13 nucleotides matching TRBD2. The J segment lost 3 bases and the V segment lost 4 bases, leaving 2 bases of the junction unmatched. The germline V gene has CDR1 LGHNA and CDR2 YNFKEQ. This CDR3 has 15 residues. CDR3 DNA: TGTGCCAGCAGCCCCGGGACTAGCGGGAAAGAGACCCAGTACTTC. Its protein is CASSPGTSGKETQYF.

The chain combines TRBV7-9 with TRBJ2-7; TRBD1 aligns across 8 bases. This CDR3 contains 17 residues. Germline CDR1 reads SEHNR; CDR2 reads FQNEAQ (reference sequence). The ends lost 5 bases at V and 1 base at J; junction bases unmatched: 13. As DNA, the CDR3 is TGTGCCAGCAGCCCCTCGGTGGGGAGACAGGGGTCCTACGAGCAGTACTTC. It is translated as CASSPSVGRQGSYEQYF.

The genes are TRBV18 and TRBJ2-2; the D gene is possibly TRBD1 (5 bases). CDR3 length equals 14 residues. Trimming cost V 0 bases and J 6 bases, with 8 bases left between them. Germline CDR1 is KGHSH and CDR2 is LQKENI. CDR3 region: CASSPPSRAGELFF. Written as DNA, the CDR3 is TGTGCCAGCTCACCACCGAGCAGGGCCGGGGAGCTGTTTTTT.

This sequence joins TRBV7-9 and TRBJ1-1; 7 nucleotides agree with TRBD1. The ends lost 4 bases at V and 0 bases at J; junction bases unmatched: 5. The CDR3 contains 15 residues. The V gene's germline CDR1 is SEHNR and CDR2 FQNEAQ (reference sequence). The DNA for the CDR3 is TGTGCCAGCAGCTCAGCGACAGGGTTGAACACTGAAGCTTTCTTT. This sequence encodes CASSSATGLNTEAFF.

V and J are TRBV7-2 and TRBJ2-5, with D perhaps matching TRBD2 (5 bases). Gene TRBJ2-7 matches the end of the DNA better, so the J call may be wrong. The germline gives CDR1 SGHTA, CDR2 FQGNSA. This CDR3 has 13 amino acids. CDR3: CASSSGLAYEQYF. Here the CDR3 DNA reads TGTGCCAGCAGCTCCGGACTGGCCTACGAGCAGTACTTC.